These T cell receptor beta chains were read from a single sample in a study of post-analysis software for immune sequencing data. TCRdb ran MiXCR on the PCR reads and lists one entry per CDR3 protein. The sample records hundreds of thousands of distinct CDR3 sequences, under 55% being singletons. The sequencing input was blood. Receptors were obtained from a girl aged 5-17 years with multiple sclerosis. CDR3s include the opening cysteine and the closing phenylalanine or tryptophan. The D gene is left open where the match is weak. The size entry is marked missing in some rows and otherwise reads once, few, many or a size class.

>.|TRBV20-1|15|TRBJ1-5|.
CSAREVEGVDQPQHF
TGCAGTGCTAGAGAGGTGGAAGGGGTTGATCAGCCCCAGCATTTT
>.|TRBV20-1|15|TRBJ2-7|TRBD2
CSAQTETSGSYEQYF
TGCAGTGCCCAAACCGAGACTAGCGGTTCCTACGAGCAGTACTTC
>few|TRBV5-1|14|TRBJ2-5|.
CASSSTSYQETQYF
TGCGCCAGCAGCTCAACTTCGTACCAAGAGACCCAGTACTTC
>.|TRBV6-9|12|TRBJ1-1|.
CASRQHNTEAFF
TGTGCCAGCAGACAGCATAACACTGAAGCTTTCTTT
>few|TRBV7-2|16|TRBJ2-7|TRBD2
CASSLARGGGLSEQYF
TGTGCCAGCAGCTTAGCGCGGGGGGGAGGTTTGAGCGAGCAGTACTTC
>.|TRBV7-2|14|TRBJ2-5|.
CASSLGLAWETQYF
TGTGCCAGCAGCTTAGGGCTAGCTTGGGAGACCCAGTACTTC
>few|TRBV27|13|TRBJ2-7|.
CASSLHRTSEQYF
TGTGCCAGCAGTTTACACCGGACCTCGGAGCAGTACTTC
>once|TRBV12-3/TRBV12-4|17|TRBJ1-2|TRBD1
CGSSPRGLGSGGYGYTF
TGTGGCAGCAGTCCCAGGGGGCTCGGATCGGGTGGCTATGGCTACACCTTC
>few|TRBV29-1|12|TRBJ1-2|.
CSVEDVGGGYTF
TGCAGCGTTGAAGATGTTGGGGGTGGCTACACCTTC
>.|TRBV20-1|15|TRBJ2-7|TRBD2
CSARDPSGSIYEQYF
TGCAGTGCTAGAGACCCTAGCGGGAGTATATACGAGCAGTACTTC
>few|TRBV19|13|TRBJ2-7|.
CAIGGGSFSEQYF
TGTGCCATCGGAGGGGGCTCCTTTTCCGAGCAGTACTTC
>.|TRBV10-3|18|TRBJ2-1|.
CAISESALAARSYNEQFF
TGTGCCATCAGTGAGTCAGCCTTGGCGGCACGCTCCTACAATGAGCAGTTCTTC
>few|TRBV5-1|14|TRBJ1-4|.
CASSLEAGKEKLFF
TGCGCCAGCAGCTTGGAAGCAGGGAAGGAAAAACTGTTTTTT
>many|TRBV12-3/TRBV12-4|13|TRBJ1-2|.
CASSLGAGDGYTF
TGTGCCAGCAGTTTGGGGGCAGGGGATGGCTACACCTTC
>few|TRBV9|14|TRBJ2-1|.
CASSVSSLVNEQFF
TGTGCCAGCAGCGTAAGTTCGCTAGTCAATGAGCAGTTCTTC
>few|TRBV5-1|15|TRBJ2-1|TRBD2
CASSPGLAGFNEQFF
TGCGCCAGCAGTCCTGGACTAGCGGGATTCAATGAGCAGTTCTTC
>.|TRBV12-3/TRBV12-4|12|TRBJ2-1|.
CASSTGLGEQFF
TGTGCCAGCAGCACGGGGTTGGGGGAGCAGTTCTTC
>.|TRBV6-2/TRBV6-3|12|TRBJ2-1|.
CASSYSRDEQFF
TGTGCCAGCAGTTACTCGAGGGATGAGCAGTTCTTC
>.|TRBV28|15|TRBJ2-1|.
CASSLSGAGANEQFF
TGTGCCAGCAGTTTATCCGGTGCAGGGGCCAATGAGCAGTTCTTC
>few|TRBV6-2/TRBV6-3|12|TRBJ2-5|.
CASSKDGTEQYF
TGTGCCAGCAGTAAGGACGGCACGGAGCAGTACTTC
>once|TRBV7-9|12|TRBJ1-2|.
CASSLPDPGYTF
TGTGCCAGCAGCTTACCGGACCCGGGTTACACCTTC
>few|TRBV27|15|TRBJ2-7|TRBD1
CASSLQGTGRWEQYF
TGTGCCAGCAGTTTACAAGGGACAGGGCGTTGGGAGCAGTACTTC
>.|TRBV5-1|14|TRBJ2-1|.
CASSLDPNYNEQFF
TGCGCCAGCAGCTTGGACCCAAATTACAATGAGCAGTTCTTC
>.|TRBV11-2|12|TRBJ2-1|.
CASLGGVNEQFF
TGTGCCAGCCTCGGGGGCGTGAATGAGCAGTTCTTC
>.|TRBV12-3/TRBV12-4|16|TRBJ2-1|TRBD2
CAGIIRTSGTHNEQFF
TGTGCCGGCATCATTAGGACTAGCGGGACCCACAATGAGCAGTTCTTC
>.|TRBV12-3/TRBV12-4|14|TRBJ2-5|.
CASTLSSDQETQYF
TGTGCCAGCACCTTGTCATCGGATCAAGAGACCCAGTACTTC
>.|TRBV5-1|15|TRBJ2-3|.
CASSASGTSTDTQYF
TGCGCCAGCAGCGCCTCCGGGACTAGCACAGATACGCAGTATTTT
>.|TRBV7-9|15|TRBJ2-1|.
CASSRTGTPYNEQFF
TGTGCCAGCAGCCGCACCGGGACTCCTTACAATGAGCAGTTCTTC
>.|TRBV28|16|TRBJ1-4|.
CASMPRVFTTNEKLFF
TGTGCCAGCATGCCCAGGGTGTTTACAACTAATGAAAAACTGTTTTTT
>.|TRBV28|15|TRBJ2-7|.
CASSLSRGVTYEQYF
TGTGCCAGCAGTTTATCCAGGGGGGTAACCTACGAGCAGTACTTC
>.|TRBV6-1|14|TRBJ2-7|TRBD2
CASTRTSRAYEQYF
TGTGCCAGCACTCGGACTAGTAGGGCCTACGAGCAGTACTTC
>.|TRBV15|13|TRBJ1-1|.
CATTPYLNTEAFF
TGTGCCACCACCCCGTACCTGAACACTGAAGCTTTCTTT
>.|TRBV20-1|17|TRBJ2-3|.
CSANSGLGSLGTDTQYF
TGCAGTGCTAATTCGGGCCTAGGGAGCCTCGGCACAGATACGCAGTATTTT
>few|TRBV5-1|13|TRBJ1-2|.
CASSSIDGYGYTF
TGCGCCAGCAGCTCCATCGACGGATATGGCTACACCTTC
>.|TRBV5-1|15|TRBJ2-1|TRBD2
CASSSPTSGATGQFF
TGCGCCAGCAGCTCTCCAACTAGCGGGGCTACTGGGCAGTTCTTC
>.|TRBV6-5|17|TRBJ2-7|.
CASSYSNRPFGDYEQYF
TGTGCCAGCAGTTACTCGAACCGGCCGTTCGGGGACTACGAGCAGTACTTC
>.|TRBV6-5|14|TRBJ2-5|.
CASSSYPGQETQYF
TGTGCCAGCAGTTCATACCCGGGACAAGAGACCCAGTACTTC
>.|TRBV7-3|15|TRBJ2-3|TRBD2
CASSLSSGRTDTQYF
TGTGCCAGCAGTTTGTCGAGCGGGAGGACAGATACGCAGTATTTT
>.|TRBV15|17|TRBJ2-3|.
CATSSSLATYYTDTQYF
TGTGCCACCAGCAGTAGCCTAGCGACCTACTACACAGATACGCAGTATTTT
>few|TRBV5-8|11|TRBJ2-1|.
CASSFTNEQFF
TGTGCCAGCAGCTTTACAAATGAGCAGTTCTTC
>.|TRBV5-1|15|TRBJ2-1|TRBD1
CASSGEDRARDEQFF
TGCGCCAGCAGCGGGGAGGACAGGGCACGGGATGAGCAGTTCTTC
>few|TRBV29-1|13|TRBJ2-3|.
CSGRETSTDTQYF
TGCAGCGGGAGAGAAACTAGCACAGATACGCAGTATTTT
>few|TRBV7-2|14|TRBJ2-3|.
CASSADRITDTQYF
TGTGCCAGCAGCGCCGACAGGATCACAGATACGCAGTATTTT
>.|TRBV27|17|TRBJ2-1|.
CASSLSIFQSSYNEQFF
TGTGCCAGCAGTTTATCAATCTTCCAGAGCTCCTACAATGAGCAGTTCTTC
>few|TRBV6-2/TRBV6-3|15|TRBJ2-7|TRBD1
CASFRGTGNSYEQYF
TGTGCCAGCTTCCGCGGGACAGGGAACTCCTACGAGCAGTACTTC
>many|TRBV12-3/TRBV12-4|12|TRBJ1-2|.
CASSFEQVLHTF
TGTGCCAGCAGTTTCGAGCAGGTCCTTCACACCTTC
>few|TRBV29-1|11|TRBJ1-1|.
CSVTGNTEAFF
TGCAGCGTTACAGGGAACACTGAAGCTTTCTTT
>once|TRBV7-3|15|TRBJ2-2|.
CASSLRDSNTGELFF
TGTGCCAGCAGCTTGAGGGATTCGAACACCGGGGAGCTGTTTTTT
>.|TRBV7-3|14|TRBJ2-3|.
CASSQYSSTDTQYF
TGTGCCAGCAGCCAATACTCTAGCACAGATACGCAGTATTTT
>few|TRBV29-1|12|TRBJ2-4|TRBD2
CSVEARGNIQYF
TGCAGCGTTGAAGCGCGGGGGAACATTCAGTACTTC
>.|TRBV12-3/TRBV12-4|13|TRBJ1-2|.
CASSQQELYGYTF
TGTGCCAGCAGTCAACAGGAACTCTATGGCTACACCTTC
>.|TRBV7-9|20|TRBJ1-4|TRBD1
CASSITRPLGQGATNEKLFF
TGTGCCAGCAGCATTACCCGTCCCTTGGGCCAGGGGGCAACTAATGAAAAACTGTTTTTT
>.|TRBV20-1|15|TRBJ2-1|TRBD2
CSARGATSAYNEQFF
TGCAGTGCTAGAGGTGCGACTAGCGCCTACAATGAGCAGTTCTTC